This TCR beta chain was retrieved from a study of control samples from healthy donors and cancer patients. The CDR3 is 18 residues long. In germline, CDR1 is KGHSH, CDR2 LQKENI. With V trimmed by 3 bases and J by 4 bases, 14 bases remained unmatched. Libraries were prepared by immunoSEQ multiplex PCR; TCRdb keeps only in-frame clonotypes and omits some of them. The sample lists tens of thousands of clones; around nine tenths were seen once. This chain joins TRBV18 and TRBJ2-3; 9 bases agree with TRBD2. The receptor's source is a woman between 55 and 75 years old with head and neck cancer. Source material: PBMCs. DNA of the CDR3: TGTGCCAGCTCACCGCTTGCTGCTAGCGGGATTAGCGCAGATACGCAGTATTTT. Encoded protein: CASSPLAASGISADTQYF. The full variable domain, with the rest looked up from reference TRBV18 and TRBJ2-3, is NAGVMQNPRHLVRRRGQEARLRCSPMKGHSHVYWYRQLPEEGLKFMVYLQKENIIDESGMPKERFSAEFPKEGPSILRIQQVVRGDSAAYFCASSPLAASGISADTQYFGPGTRLTVL.